The present T cell receptor (beta chain) was sequenced within a study of patients and donors after allogeneic stem cell transplantation. TCRdb ran MiXCR on the RT-PCR reads and lists one entry per CDR3 protein. Here the sample spans some 880,000 distinct CDR3 sequences, around 17% being singletons. This clonotype was picked up many times. Germline loops: CDR1 MGHRA, CDR2 YSYEKL. V trimming: 0 bases; J trimming: 2 bases; junction bases outside the gene matches: 4. The length of the CDR3 is 16 residues. Material for sequencing was blood, either unsorted or a sorted T cell fraction (not recorded which). The origin of this receptor is a human donor who was either an allogeneic HSCT recipient or a stem cell or donor lymphocyte infusion donor (not recorded which). It is not recorded whose cells these are; they may come from a transplant donor. The chain is built from TRBV4-1 and TRBJ2-1; TRBD2 agrees at 7 bases. The chain's CDR3 is CASSQDWSGAYNEQFF. The DNA of the CDR3 is TGCGCCAGCAGCCAAGATTGGAGCGGGGCCTACAATGAGCAGTTCTTC.